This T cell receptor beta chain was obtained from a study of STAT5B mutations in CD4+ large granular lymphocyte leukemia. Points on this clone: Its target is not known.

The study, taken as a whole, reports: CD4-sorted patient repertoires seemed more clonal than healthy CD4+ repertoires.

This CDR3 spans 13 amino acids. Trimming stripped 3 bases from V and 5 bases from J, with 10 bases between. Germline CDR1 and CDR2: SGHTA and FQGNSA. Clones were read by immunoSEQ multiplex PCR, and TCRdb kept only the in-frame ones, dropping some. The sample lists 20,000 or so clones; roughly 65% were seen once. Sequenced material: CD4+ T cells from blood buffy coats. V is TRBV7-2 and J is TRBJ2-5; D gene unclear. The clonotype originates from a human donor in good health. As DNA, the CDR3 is TGTGCCAGCAGCTTGACGGGTTTGGAGACCCAGTACTTC. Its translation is CASSLTGLETQYF.